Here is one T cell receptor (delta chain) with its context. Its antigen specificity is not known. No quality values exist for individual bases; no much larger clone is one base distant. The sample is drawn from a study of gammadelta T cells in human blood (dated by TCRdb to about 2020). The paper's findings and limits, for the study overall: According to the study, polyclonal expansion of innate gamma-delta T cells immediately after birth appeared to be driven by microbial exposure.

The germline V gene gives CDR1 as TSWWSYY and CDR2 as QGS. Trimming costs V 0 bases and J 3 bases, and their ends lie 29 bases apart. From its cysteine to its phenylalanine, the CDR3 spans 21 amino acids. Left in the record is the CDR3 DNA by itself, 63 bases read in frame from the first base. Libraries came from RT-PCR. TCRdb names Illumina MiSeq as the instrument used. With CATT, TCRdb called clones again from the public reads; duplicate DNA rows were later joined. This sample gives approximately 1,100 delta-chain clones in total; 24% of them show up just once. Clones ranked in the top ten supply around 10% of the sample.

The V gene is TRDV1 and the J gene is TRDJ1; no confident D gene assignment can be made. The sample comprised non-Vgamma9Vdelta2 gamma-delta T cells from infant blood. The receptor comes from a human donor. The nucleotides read TGTGCTCTTGGGGAACTAGCCCCACCTAATGAAGAGAAACGTACAGCCGATAAACTCATCTTT. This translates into CALGELAPPNEEKRTADKLIF.